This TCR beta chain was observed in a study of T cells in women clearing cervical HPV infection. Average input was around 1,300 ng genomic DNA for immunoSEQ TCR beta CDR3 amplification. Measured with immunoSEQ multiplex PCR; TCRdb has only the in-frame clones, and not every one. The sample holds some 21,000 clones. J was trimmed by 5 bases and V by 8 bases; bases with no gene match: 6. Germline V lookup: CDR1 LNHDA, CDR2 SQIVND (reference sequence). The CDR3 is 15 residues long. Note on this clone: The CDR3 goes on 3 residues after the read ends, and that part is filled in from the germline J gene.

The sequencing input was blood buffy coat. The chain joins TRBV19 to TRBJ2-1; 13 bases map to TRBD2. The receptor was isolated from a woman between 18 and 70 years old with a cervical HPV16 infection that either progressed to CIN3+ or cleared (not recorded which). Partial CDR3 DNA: TGTGCCAGTCAGAAGGGACTAGCGGGAAACAATGAG. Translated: CASQKGLAGNNE. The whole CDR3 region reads CASQKGLAGNNEQFF.